These 4 T cell receptor beta chains were sequenced from one sample in a study of shared clonotypes between healthy human individuals. Sequencing used immunoSEQ multiplex PCR; TCRdb keeps in-frame clones, though not all of them. Of 850,000 to 1,200,000 clones detected, about 70% appear once; the ten largest clones hold approximately 1.5%. The specimen sequenced was memory CD4+ T cells sorted from blood. Subset described: CD45RA-negative fraction. These receptor sequences come from a man aged 18 to 30 in good health.

This clone was picked up one time. Given the absence of the conserved phenylalanine or tryptophan at the CDR3 end, a read error is likely. The rearrangement uses TRBV11-3 and TRBJ1-2, with D possibly being TRBD1 (5 bases). V was cut by 1 base and J by 2 bases, with 11 bases left in between. From germline, CDR1 is SGHNT and CDR2 YENEEA. The CDR3 is made up of 15 amino acids. CDR3 DNA sequence: TGTGCCAGCAGCTTAGTTCCGGGGGGAAACTATGGCTACACCTCC. This codes for CASSLVPGGNYGYTS.

This clone was recorded only once. This rearrangement joins TRBV28 to TRBJ1-5; D not certain. The V end was cut by 3 bases, the J end by 7 bases, with 7 bases between. The CDR3 totals 12 residues. The germline gives CDR1 MDHEN, CDR2 SYDVKM. The CDR3 sequence is CASSFLRQPQHF. CDR3 sequence (DNA): TGTGCCAGCAGTTTTTTAAGGCAGCCCCAGCATTTT.

This clone has at least ten counts. The rearrangement uses TRBV7-9 and TRBJ2-1; D ambiguous. V was trimmed by 1 base and J by 5 bases, leaving 3 bases between them. CDR1 SEHNR and CDR2 FQNEAQ come from the germline V gene (reference sequence). The CDR3 is 12 amino acids. The CDR3 loop reads CASSLDNNEQFF. In DNA, the CDR3 is TGTGCCAGCAGCTTAGACAACAATGAGCAGTTCTTC.

V usage is TRBV18 and J usage is TRBJ1-3, with D maybe TRBD1 (5 bases). Trimming pared 0 bases from V and 2 bases from J, leaving 11 bases between. Germline lookup yields CDR1 KGHSH and CDR2 LQKENI. The CDR3 is 16 residues long. CDR3 loop: CASSPPLTVTGNTIYF. Here the CDR3 DNA reads TGTGCCAGCTCACCACCGTTGACAGTCACTGGAAACACCATATATTTT.